These 18 T cell receptor beta chains were sequenced from one sample in a study of blood T cell repertoires in COVID-19. The repertoire was sequenced with immunoSEQ multiplex PCR; TCRdb's copy has only in-frame clones and lacks some. The profile shows fewer than 350,000 clones, approximately 81% of them singletons. The source material was PBMCs or T cells enriched from blood (not recorded which). All receptors derive from a woman between 25 and 40 years old who had been exposed to COVID-19.

The V call is TRBV19, the J call TRBJ2-3; maybe TRBD2 (6 bases). CDR1 and CDR2 (germline): LNHDA, SQIVND (reference sequence). Trimming cost V 7 bases and J 2 bases, with 13 bases left between them. The CDR3 covers 14 residues. The CDR3, as DNA: TGTGCCAGTAAGGCGGGGCTACACACAGATACGCAGTATTTT. It yields the protein CASKAGLHTDTQYF.

The chain carries TRBV29-1 and TRBJ2-3; 8 nucleotides match TRBD1. Per the germline V gene, CDR1 is SQVTM and CDR2 is ANQGSEA. V gave up 6 bases and J gave up 3 bases; unmatched junction bases: 14. The CDR3 has 16 amino acids. The CDR3 DNA is TGCAGCGTCGCCAAAGTTGGACAGGGTGTGACAGATACGCAGTATTTT. Protein: CSVAKVGQGVTDTQYF.

This clone was observed once. J is TRBJ2-1 and V is TRBV18, with 11 bases matching TRBD2. The CDR3 spans 16 residues. CDR1 and CDR2 from the germline V gene are KGHSH and LQKENI. The trim removed 2 bases at V and 7 bases at J, leaving 7 bases unmatched. CDR3 amino acids: CASSPFAGTSGNEQFF. As DNA, the CDR3 is TGTGCCAGCTCACCATTCGCCGGGACTAGCGGTAATGAGCAGTTCTTC.

This sequence joins TRBV10-3 and TRBJ2-7; TRBD2 agrees at 7 bases. V dropped 7 bases and J dropped 1; count of bases not matched to a gene: 10. This CDR3 region has 15 residues. Germline values: CDR1 ENHRY, CDR2 SYGVKD. This CDR3 reads CAIMDTAGESYEQYF. The CDR3, as DNA: TGTGCCATCATGGATACTGCGGGAGAGTCCTACGAGCAGTACTTC.

This chain joins TRBV28 and TRBJ1-2; D is unclear. CDR3 length: 14 residues. Trimming took off 5 bases at V and 4 bases at J, with 14 bases between the two ends. The germline V gene encodes CDR1 MDHEN and CDR2 SYDVKM. The CDR3 DNA follows: TGTGCCAGCAGTACCCTGGGGAGTCCCTATGGCTACACCTTC. Translation gives CASSTLGSPYGYTF.

The chain couples TRBV19 to TRBJ2-5; D gene unclear. Germline V lookup: CDR1 LNHDA, CDR2 SQIVND (reference sequence). Trimming removed 4 bases from V and 1 base from J, with 10 bases in between. This CDR3 has 14 residues. This CDR3 reads CASSTPGSQETQYF. CDR3 nucleotides: TGTGCCAGTAGTACCCCAGGTAGCCAAGAGACCCAGTACTTC.

The J gene is TRBJ2-3, the V gene TRBV5-1; TRBD2 agrees at 9 bases. The germline CDR1 and CDR2 sequences are SGHRS and YFSETQ. This CDR3 has 16 amino acids. V was clipped by 4 bases and J by 2 bases; unmatched bases: 8. CDR3 DNA sequence: TGCGCCAGCAGCCTTCTGGGGACTAGCCACACAGATACGCAGTATTTT. Protein product: CASSLLGTSHTDTQYF.

V and J are TRBV28 and TRBJ2-1; 7 nucleotides align to TRBD1. V lost 4 bases, J lost 0 bases, and 9 bases stayed unmatched. CDR1 MDHEN and CDR2 SYDVKM come from the germline V gene. The CDR3 runs to 17 residues. CDR3 in DNA: TGTGCCAGCAGTTCCGAGGGGGCCCTGAGCTCCTACAATGAGCAGTTCTTC. The encoded protein is CASSSEGALSSYNEQFF.

The chain joins TRBV9 to TRBJ1-6, with 12 positions matching TRBD1. The CDR3 is made up of 15 amino acids. Germline CDR1 and CDR2: SGDLS and YYNGEE. Unmatched junction bases numbered 5, after V lost 3 bases and J lost 10 bases. In DNA form, the CDR3 reads TGTGCCAGCAGCGCGGGGGACAGGGGGCTCTCACCCCTCCACTTT. Its protein product is CASSAGDRGLSPLHF.

The chain combines TRBV11-2 with TRBJ2-3; 7 nucleotides agree with TRBD2. The germline V gene has CDR1 SGHAT and CDR2 FQNNGV. The CDR3 covers 17 residues. V gave up 2 bases and J gave up 2 bases; unmatched junction bases: 10. The DNA for the CDR3 is TGTGCCAGCAGCTTACGTATCTCTGCGGGAGCCACAGATACGCAGTATTTT. This sequence encodes CASSLRISAGATDTQYF.

V usage is TRBV27 and J usage is TRBJ1-2, with TRBD1 matching 9 bases. The CDR3 covers 15 residues. The germline V gene encodes CDR1 MNHEY and CDR2 SMNVEV (reference sequence). J lost 7 bases, V lost 5 bases, and 11 bases had no gene match. The CDR3 loop reads CASSPERTGGLGYTF. CDR3 sequence (DNA): TGTGCCAGCAGTCCGGAACGAACAGGGGGCCTTGGCTACACCTTC.

The chain is built from TRBV28 and TRBJ1-3, with TRBD1 matching 7 bases. The CDR3 runs to 16 residues. Per germline, CDR1 MDHEN and CDR2 SYDVKM. V shed 4 bases, J shed 7 bases, and the junction held 13 bases outside the gene matches. The CDR3 nucleotides are TGTGCCAGCAGTTCGGAGCGGACAGGTCGGGGGAACACCATATATTTT. Its protein is CASSSERTGRGNTIYF.

CDR3 sequence: CASKIAATGELFF. In DNA form, the CDR3 reads TGTGCCAGCAAGATAGCAGCGACCGGGGAGCTGTTTTTT. The rearrangement links TRBV12-3 or TRBV12-4 to TRBJ2-2; D call uncertain. Trimming took off 7 bases at V and 5 bases at J, with 11 bases between the two ends. The CDR3 is 13 amino acids.

The chain recombines TRBV19 with TRBJ1-6; D unclear. The CDR3 is made up of 15 amino acids. Looked up from germline, CDR1 is LNHDA and CDR2 is SQIVND (reference sequence). Trimming removed 4 bases from V and 7 bases from J, with 14 bases in between. DNA of the CDR3: TGTGCCAGTAGTACTCTCGGGATTAGGAATTCACCCCTCCACTTT. Translating it yields CASSTLGIRNSPLHF.

CDR3 DNA sequence: TGTGCCAGCAGTCCGGGACTGCTCACAGATACGCAGTATTTT. The encoded protein is CASSPGLLTDTQYF. The J gene is TRBJ2-3, the V gene TRBV7-9; D is perhaps TRBD2 (6 bases). The length of the CDR3 is 14 residues. V gave up 6 bases and J gave up 2 bases, with 12 bases separating them. Germline values: CDR1 SEHNR, CDR2 FQNEAQ (reference sequence).

The chain is built from TRBV11-2 and TRBJ1-4; possibly TRBD1 for D (5 bases). V was cut by 5 bases and J by 5 bases, with 9 bases left in between. The CDR3 totals 13 residues. Germline values: CDR1 SGHAT, CDR2 FQNNGV. CDR3: CASSPDRNEKLFF. Written as DNA, the CDR3 is TGTGCCAGCAGCCCAGACAGAAATGAAAAACTGTTTTTT.

The V and J genes are TRBV6-5 and TRBJ2-1; 7 bases fit TRBD1. Germline-derived CDR1 and CDR2 are MNHEY and SVGAGI. The CDR3 has 15 amino acids. J was trimmed by 8 bases and V by 5 bases; bases with no gene match: 12. CDR3 amino acids: CASSKAGTAWDEQFF. The CDR3 DNA follows: TGTGCCAGCAGTAAGGCCGGGACAGCCTGGGATGAGCAGTTCTTC.

The V gene is TRBV30, the J gene TRBJ1-4; TRBD1 matches 9 bases. J gave up 8 bases and V 4 bases, and 11 bases lay outside the gene matches. This CDR3 spans 15 amino acids. Looked up from germline, CDR1 is GTSNPN and CDR2 is SVGIG (reference sequence). The CDR3: CAWNKPGQGKEKLFF. CDR3 nucleotides: TGTGCCTGGAATAAACCGGGACAGGGTAAGGAAAAACTGTTTTTT.